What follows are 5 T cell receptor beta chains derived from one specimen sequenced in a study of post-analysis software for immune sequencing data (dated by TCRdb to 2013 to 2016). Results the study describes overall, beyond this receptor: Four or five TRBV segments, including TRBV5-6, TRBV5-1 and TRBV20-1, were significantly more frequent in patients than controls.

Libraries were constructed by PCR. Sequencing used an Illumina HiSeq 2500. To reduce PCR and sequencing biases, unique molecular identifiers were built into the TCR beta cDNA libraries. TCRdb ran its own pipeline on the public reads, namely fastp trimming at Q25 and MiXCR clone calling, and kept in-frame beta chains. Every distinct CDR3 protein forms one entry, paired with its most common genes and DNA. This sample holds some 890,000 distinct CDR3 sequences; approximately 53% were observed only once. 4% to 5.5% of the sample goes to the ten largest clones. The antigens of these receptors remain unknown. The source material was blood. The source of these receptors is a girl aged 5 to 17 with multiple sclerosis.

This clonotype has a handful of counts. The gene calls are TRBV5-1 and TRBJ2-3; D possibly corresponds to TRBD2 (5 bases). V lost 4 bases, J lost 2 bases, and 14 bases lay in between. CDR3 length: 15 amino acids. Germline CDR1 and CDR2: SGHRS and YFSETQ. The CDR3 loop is CASSPRGAPTDTQYF. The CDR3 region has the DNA TGCGCCAGCAGCCCCCGGGGAGCCCCCACAGATACGCAGTATTTT.

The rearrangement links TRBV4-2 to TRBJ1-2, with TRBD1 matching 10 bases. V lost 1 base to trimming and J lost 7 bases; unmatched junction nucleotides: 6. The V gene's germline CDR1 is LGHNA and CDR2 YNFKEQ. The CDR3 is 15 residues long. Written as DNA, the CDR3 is TGTGCCAGCAGCCAAGGACAGGGGGCGCGTGTTGGCTACACCTTC. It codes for CASSQGQGARVGYTF.

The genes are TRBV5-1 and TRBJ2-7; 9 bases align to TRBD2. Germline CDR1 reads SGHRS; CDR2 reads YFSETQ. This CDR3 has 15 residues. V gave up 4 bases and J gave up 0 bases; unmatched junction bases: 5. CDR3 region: CASSPEGLASYEQYF. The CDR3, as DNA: TGCGCCAGCAGCCCTGAGGGACTAGCCTCCTACGAGCAGTACTTC.

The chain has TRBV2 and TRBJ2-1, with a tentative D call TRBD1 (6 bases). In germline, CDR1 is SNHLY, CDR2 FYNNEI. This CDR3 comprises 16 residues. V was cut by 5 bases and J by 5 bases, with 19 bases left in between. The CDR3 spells CASSLYVGTSHNEQFF. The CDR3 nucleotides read TGTGCCAGCAGTCTCTACGTCGGGACATCTCACAATGAGCAGTTCTTC.

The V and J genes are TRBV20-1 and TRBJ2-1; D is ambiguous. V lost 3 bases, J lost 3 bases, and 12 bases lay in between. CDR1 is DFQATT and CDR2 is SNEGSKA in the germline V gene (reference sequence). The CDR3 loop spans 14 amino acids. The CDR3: CSASKLASYNEQFF. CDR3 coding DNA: TGCAGTGCTAGTAAGTTGGCTAGCTACAATGAGCAGTTCTTC.